This entry is about one T cell receptor (beta chain). Unique molecular identifiers were used to barcode this TCRbeta library. TCRdb analysed the PCR reads with MiXCR anew, one entry per CDR3 protein. The data contain over 400,000 distinct CDR3 sequences, about an eighth of them singletons. The sample belongs to a study of T-cell reconstitution after alpha-beta-depleted transplantation in children. The specimen comprised PBMCs from the stem cell graft donor, sampled from the stem cell graft. The TCR sequence derives from a human donor who donated a stem cell graft to a child with combined immunodeficiency.

The CDR3 loop is CASSLASAGNIQYF. CDR3 in DNA: TGTGCCAGCAGCTTGGCGTCAGCGGGAAACATTCAGTACTTC. J is TRBJ2-4 and V is TRBV5-6, with a tentative D call TRBD2 (6 bases). Per germline, CDR1 SGHDT and CDR2 YYEEEE. Trimming left V 0 bases short and J 6 bases short, with 10 bases between. The CDR3 covers 14 residues.